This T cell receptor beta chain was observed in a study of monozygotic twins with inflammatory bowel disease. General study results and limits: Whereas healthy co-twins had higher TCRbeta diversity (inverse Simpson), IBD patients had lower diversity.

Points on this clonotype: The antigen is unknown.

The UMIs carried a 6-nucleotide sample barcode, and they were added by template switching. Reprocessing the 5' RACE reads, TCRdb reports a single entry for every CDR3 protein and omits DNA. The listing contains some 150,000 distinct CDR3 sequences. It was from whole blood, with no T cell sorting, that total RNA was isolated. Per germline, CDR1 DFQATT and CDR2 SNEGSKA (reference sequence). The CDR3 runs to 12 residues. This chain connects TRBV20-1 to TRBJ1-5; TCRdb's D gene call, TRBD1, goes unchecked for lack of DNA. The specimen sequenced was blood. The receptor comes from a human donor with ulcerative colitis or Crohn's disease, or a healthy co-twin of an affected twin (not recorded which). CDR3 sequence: CSARKGPQPQHF.